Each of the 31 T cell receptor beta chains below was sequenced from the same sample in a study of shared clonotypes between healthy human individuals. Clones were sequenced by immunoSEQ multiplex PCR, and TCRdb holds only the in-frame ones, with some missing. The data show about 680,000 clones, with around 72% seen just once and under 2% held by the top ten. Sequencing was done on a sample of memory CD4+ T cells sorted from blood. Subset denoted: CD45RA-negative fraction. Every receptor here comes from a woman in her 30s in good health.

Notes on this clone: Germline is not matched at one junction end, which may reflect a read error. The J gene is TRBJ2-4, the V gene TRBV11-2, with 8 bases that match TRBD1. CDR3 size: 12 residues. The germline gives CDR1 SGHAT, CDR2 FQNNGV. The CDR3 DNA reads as TGTGCCAGCAGCCCCTGGACAGGGTGGCCCAACTTC. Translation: CASSPWTGWPNF.

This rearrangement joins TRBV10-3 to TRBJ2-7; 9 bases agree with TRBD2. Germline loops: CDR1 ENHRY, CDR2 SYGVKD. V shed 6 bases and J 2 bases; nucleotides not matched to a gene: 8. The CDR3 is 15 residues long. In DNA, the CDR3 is TGTGCCATCAGAAGAAGGACTAGCGACCCCTACGAGCAGTACTTC. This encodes CAIRRRTSDPYEQYF.

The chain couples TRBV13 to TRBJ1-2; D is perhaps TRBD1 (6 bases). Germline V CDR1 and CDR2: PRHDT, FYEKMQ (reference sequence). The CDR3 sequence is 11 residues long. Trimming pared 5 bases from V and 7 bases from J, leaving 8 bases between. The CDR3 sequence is CASSPGAGYTF. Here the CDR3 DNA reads TGTGCCAGCAGCCCGGGGGCTGGCTACACCTTC.

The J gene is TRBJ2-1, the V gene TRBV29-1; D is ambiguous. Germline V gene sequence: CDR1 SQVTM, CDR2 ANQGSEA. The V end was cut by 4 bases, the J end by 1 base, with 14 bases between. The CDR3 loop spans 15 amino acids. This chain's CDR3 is CSVGRSVGSYNEQFF. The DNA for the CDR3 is TGCAGCGTTGGCCGTAGTGTGGGATCCTACAATGAGCAGTTCTTC.

CDR3 amino acids: CASSLGALVGNQPQHF. The CDR3 DNA follows: TGTGCCAGCAGCTTAGGGGCTCTTGTAGGCAATCAGCCCCAGCATTTT. V and J are TRBV7-2 and TRBJ1-5; D is ambiguous. The germline gives CDR1 SGHTA, CDR2 FQGNSA. Trimming took off 1 base at V and 2 bases at J, with 12 bases between the two ends. The CDR3 runs to 16 residues.

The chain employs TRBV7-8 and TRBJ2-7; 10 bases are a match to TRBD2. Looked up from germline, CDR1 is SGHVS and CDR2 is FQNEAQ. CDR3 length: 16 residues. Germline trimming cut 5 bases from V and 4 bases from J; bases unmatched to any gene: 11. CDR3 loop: CASSGWTSGFGYEQYF. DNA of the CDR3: TGTGCCAGCAGCGGGTGGACTAGCGGTTTCGGGTACGAGCAGTACTTC.

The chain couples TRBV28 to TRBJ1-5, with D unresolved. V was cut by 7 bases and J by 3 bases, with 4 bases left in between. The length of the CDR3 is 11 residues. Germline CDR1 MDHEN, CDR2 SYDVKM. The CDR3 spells CASMANQPQHF. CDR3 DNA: TGTGCCAGCATGGCCAATCAGCCCCAGCATTTT.

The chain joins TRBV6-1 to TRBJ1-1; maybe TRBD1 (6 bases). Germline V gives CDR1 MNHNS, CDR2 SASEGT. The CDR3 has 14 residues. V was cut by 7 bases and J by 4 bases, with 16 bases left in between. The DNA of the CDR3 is TGTGCCAGCACAGTACAGGGTGACGGCACTGAAGCTTTCTTT. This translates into CASTVQGDGTEAFF.

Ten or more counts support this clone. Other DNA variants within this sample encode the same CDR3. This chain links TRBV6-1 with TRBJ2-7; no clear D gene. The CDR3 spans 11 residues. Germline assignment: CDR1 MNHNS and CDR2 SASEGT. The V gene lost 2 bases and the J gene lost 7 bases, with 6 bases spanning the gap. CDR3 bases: TGTGCCAGCAGTGAAATTAGGGAGCAGTACTTC. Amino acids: CASSEIREQYF.

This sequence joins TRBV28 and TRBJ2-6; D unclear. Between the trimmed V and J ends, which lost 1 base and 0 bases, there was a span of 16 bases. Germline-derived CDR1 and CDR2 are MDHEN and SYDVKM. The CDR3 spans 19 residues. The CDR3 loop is CASSLSRTVVLSGANVLTF. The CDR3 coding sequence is TGTGCCAGCAGTTTATCCCGAACAGTTGTACTCTCTGGGGCCAACGTCCTGACTTTC.

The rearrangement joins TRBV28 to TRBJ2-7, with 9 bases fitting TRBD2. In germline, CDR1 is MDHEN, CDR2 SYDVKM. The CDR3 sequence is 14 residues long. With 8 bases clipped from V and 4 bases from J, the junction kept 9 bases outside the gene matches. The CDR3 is CASALAGFVYEQYF. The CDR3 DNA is TGTGCCAGCGCCCTAGCGGGGTTTGTTTACGAGCAGTACTTC.

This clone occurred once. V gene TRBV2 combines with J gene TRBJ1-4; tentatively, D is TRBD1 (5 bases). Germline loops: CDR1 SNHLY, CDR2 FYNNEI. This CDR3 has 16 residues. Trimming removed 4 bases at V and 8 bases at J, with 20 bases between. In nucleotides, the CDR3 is TGTGCCAGCAGTGTAGGTCAGGGCAGGGTCGGCGAAAAACTGTTTTTT. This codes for CASSVGQGRVGEKLFF.

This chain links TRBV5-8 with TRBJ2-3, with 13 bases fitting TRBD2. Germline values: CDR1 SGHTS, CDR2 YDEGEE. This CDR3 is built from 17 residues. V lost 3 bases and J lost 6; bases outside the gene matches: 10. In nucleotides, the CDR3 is TGTGCCAGCAGCTCTAGGACTAGCGGGAGTCTAACGGATACGCAGTATTTT. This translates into CASSSRTSGSLTDTQYF.

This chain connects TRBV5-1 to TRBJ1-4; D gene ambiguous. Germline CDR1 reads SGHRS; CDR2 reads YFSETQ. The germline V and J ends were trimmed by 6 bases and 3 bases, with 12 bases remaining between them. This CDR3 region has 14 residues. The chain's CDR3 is CASTREGSNEKLFF. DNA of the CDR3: TGCGCCAGCACTCGTGAGGGCTCTAATGAAAAACTGTTTTTT.

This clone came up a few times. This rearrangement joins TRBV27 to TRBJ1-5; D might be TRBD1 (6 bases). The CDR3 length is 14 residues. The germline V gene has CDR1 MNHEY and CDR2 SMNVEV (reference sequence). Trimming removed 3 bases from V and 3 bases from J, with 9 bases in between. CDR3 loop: CASSLGGANQPQHF. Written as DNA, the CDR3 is TGTGCCAGCAGTTTGGGGGGGGCCAATCAGCCCCAGCATTTT.

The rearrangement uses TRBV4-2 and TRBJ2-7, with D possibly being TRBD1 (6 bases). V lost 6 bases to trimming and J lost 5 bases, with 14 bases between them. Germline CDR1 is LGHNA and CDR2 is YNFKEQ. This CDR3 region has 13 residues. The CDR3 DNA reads TGTGCCAGCAGAGGGAAGGGGGTCCACGAGCAGTACTTC. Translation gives CASRGKGVHEQYF.

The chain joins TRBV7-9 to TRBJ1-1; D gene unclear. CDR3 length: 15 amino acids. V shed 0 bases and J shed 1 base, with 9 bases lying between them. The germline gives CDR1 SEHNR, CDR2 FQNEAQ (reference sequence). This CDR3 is CASSLAPWQNTEAFF. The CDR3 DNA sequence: TGTGCCAGCAGCTTAGCGCCGTGGCAGAACACTGAAGCTTTCTTT.

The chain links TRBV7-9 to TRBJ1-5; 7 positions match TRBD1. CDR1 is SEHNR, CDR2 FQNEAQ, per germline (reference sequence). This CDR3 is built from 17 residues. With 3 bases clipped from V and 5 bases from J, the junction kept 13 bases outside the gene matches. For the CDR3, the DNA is TGTGCCAGCAGCTTGGGACAGAGAAAGCATGGGGATCAGCCCCAGCATTTT. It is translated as CASSLGQRKHGDQPQHF.

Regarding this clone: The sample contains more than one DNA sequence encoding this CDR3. In DNA, the CDR3 is TGCGCCAGCAGCCAACTGGACAGGGGAGGTGAAAAACTGTTTTTT. It codes for CASSQLDRGGEKLFF. This chain links TRBV4-1 with TRBJ1-4, with 9 bases that match TRBD1. The V gene's germline CDR1 is MGHRA and CDR2 YSYEKL. The CDR3 has 15 amino acids. V shed 2 bases and J 7 bases; nucleotides not matched to a gene: 5.

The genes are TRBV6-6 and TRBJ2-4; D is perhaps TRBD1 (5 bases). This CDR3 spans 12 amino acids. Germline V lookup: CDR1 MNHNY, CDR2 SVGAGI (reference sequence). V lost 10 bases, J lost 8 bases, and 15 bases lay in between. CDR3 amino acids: CATQGSTDIQYF. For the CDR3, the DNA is TGTGCCACCCAGGGCAGTACGGACATTCAGTACTTC.

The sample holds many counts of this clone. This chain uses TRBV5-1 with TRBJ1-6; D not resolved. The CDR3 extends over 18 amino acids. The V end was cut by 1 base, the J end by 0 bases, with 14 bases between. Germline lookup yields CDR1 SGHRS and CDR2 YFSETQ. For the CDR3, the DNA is TGCGCCAGCAGCTTGCGGGCCCAAGGGAGCTCCTATAATTCACCCCTCCACTTT. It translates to CASSLRAQGSSYNSPLHF.

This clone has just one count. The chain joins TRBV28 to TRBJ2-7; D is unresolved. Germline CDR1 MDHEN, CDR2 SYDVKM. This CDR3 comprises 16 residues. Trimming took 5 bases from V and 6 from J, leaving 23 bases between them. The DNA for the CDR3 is TGTGCCAGCAGTCTACCAAACCTAGGACGATCCATCGAGCAGTACTTC. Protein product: CASSLPNLGRSIEQYF.

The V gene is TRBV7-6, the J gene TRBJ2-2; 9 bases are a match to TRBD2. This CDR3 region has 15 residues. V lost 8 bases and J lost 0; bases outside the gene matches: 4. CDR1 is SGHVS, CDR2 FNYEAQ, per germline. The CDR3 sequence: CASWASGTNTGELFF. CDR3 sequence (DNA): TGTGCCAGCTGGGCTAGCGGGACGAACACCGGGGAGCTGTTTTTT.

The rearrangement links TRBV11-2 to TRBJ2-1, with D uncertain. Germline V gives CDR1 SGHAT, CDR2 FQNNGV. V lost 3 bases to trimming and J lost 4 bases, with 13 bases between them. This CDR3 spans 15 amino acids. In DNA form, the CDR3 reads TGTGCCAGCAGCTTCGTCCCAGCCGGATACAATGAGCAGTTCTTC. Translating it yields CASSFVPAGYNEQFF.

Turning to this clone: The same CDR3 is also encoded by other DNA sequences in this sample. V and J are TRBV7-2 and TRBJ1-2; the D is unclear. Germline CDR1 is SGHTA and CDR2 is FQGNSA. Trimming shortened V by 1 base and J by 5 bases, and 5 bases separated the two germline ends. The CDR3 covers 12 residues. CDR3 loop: CASSLVGYGYTF. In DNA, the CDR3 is TGTGCCAGCAGCTTAGTGGGGTATGGCTACACCTTC.

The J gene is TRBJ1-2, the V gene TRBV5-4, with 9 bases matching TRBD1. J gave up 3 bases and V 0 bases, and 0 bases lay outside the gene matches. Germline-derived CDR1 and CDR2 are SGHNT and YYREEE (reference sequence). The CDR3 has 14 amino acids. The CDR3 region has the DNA TGTGCCAGCAGCTTGGGACAGGGGGACTATGGCTACACCTTC. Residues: CASSLGQGDYGYTF.

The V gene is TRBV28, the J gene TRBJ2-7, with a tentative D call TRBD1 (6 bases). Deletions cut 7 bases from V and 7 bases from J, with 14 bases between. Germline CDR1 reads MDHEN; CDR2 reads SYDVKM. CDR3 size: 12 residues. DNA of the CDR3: TGTGCCAGCACCGGACAGTCCCGTGAGCAGTACTTC. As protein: CASTGQSREQYF.

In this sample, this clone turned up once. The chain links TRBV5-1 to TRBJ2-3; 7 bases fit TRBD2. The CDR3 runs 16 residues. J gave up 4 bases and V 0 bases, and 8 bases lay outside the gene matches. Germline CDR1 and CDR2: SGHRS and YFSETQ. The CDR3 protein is CASSLDSAGASDTQYF. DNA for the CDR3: TGCGCCAGCAGCTTGGATTCGGCGGGAGCGTCAGATACGCAGTATTTT.

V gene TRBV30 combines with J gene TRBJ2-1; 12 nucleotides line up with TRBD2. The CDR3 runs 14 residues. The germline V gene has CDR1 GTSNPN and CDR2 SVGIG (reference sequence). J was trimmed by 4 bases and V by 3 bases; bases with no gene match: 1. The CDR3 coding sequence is TGTGCCTGGAGAGGGACTAGCGGGTACAATGAGCAGTTCTTC. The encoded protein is CAWRGTSGYNEQFF.

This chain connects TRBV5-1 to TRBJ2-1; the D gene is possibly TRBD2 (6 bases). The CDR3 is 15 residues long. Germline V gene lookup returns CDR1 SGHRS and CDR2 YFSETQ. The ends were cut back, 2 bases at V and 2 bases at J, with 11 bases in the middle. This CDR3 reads CASSFTAGTYNEQFF. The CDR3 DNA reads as TGCGCCAGCAGCTTTACTGCGGGAACCTACAATGAGCAGTTCTTC. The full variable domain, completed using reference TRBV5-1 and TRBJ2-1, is KAGVTQTPRYLIKTRGQQVTLSCSPISGHRSVSWYQQTPGQGLQFLFEYFSETQRNKGNFPGRFSGRQFSNSRSEMNVSTLELGDSALYLCASSFTAGTYNEQFFGPGTRLTVL.

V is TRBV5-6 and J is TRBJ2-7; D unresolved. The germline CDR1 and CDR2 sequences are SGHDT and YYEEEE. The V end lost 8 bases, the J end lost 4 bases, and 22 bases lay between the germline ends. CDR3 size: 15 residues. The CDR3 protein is CASAGGVSYSYEQYF. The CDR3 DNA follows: TGTGCCAGTGCAGGTGGCGTCAGCTACTCATACGAGCAGTACTTC.